This TCR beta chain was sequenced during a study of naive and memory T cell subsets. Study results and caveats: Gini index rose across naive, CM, EM and EMRA in CD4 and CD8.

To note about this clonotype: Its antigen is unidentified.

Two oligonucleotides, mixed equimolar, formed the beta constant-region primer covering TRBC1 and TRBC2. Nested alpha and beta constant-region primers with the SP2 primer drove four PCR rounds on ligated cDNA. TCRdb re-analysed the UMI-ligation and nested PCR reads in MiXCR, keeping a single row per CDR3 protein. The data contain about 85,000 distinct CDR3 sequences, 10% to 15% of them seen just once; the ten biggest clones take up 0.7% to 0.95%. V was clipped by 3 bases and J by 1 base; unmatched bases: 5. CDR1 SQVTM and CDR2 ANQGSEA come from the germline V gene. CDR3 length: 15 residues. V usage is TRBV29-1 and J usage is TRBJ2-4, with TRBD1 identical over 8 bases. The receptor comes from a human donor in good health. The sequenced sample consisted of central memory CD4+ T cells from blood. This CDR3 reads CSVEGAGGAKNIQYF. For the CDR3, the DNA is TGCAGCGTTGAGGGGGCAGGGGGCGCCAAAAACATTCAGTACTTC. The variable domain in full, completed from reference TRBV29-1 and TRBJ2-4, reads SAVISQKPSRDICQRGTSLTIQCQVDSQVTMMFWYRQQPGQSLTLIATANQGSEATYESGFVIDKFPISRPNLTFSTLTVSNMSPEDSSIYLCSVEGAGGAKNIQYFGAGTRLSVL.